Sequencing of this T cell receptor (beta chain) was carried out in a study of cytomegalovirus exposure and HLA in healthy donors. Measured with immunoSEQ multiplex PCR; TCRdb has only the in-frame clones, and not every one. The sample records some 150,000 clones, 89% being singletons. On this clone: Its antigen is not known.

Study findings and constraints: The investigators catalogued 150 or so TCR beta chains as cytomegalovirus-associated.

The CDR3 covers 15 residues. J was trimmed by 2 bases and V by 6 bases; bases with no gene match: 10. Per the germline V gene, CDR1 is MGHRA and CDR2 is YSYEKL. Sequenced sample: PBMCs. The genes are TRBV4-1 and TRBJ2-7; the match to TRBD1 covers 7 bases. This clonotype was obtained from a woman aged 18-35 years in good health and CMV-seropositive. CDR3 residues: CASRPDRATPYEQYF. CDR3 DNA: TGCGCCAGCAGGCCTGACAGGGCTACCCCCTACGAGCAGTACTTC.